These 20 T cell receptor beta chains originate from one sample sequenced in a study of response to subunit inactivated influenza vaccine. TCRdb independently ran MiXCR on the RT-PCR reads; one entry per CDR3 protein. The sample carries about 780,000 distinct CDR3 sequences, less than 20% recorded once. The sample consisted of PBMCs from blood, taken more than 4 days after vaccination. These receptors came from a man aged 45 to 65 who received an inactivated influenza vaccine.

This clonotype was recorded many times. This chain links TRBV5-1 with TRBJ2-7; D tentatively fits TRBD1 or TRBD2 (5 bases each). CDR3 length: 14 residues. The V gene lost 0 bases and the J gene lost 2 bases, with 9 bases spanning the gap. The germline V gene has CDR1 SGHRS and CDR2 YFSETQ. CDR3 sequence: CASSLGDRPYEQYF. The DNA of the CDR3 is TGCGCCAGCAGCTTGGGGGACCGGCCCTACGAGCAGTACTTC.

The sample holds many counts of this clonotype. This rearrangement joins TRBV29-1 to TRBJ1-1; 7 bases fit TRBD1. The CDR3 is 13 residues long. Germline-derived CDR1 and CDR2 are SQVTM and ANQGSEA. CDR3 in amino acids: CRGTDPGDTEAFF. The CDR3 DNA follows: TGCAGGGGGACAGACCCCGGCGACACTGAAGCTTTCTTT.

The chain carries TRBV9 and TRBJ1-1; 8 bases line up with TRBD1. The CDR3 is 15 amino acids. The ends lost 3 bases at V and 5 bases at J; junction bases unmatched: 9. Looked up from germline, CDR1 is SGDLS and CDR2 is YYNGEE. CDR3 loop: CASSGSGGASTEAFF. As DNA, the CDR3 is TGTGCCAGCAGCGGGTCAGGGGGCGCAAGTACTGAAGCTTTCTTT.

This rearrangement joins TRBV30 to TRBJ2-3; TRBD2 is a possible D gene (7 bases). Germline V gene data show CDR1 as GTSNPN and CDR2 as SVGIG (reference sequence). Trimming stripped 5 bases from V and 1 base from J, with 19 bases between. This CDR3 contains 16 residues. Here the CDR3 reads CAWALLRGARTDTQYF. The CDR3 nucleotides read TGTGCCTGGGCCCTACTTCGGGGGGCACGCACAGATACGCAGTATTTT.

This sequence joins TRBV28 and TRBJ2-1, with D perhaps assigned TRBD1 or TRBD2 (5 bases each). The length of the CDR3 is 13 residues. Trimming cost V 3 bases and J 7 bases, with 10 bases left between them. Germline V lookup: CDR1 MDHEN, CDR2 SYDVKM. The CDR3 loop reads CASSFGTVNEQFF. CDR3 DNA sequence: TGTGCCAGCAGTTTTGGGACGGTTAATGAGCAGTTCTTC.

V is TRBV12-3 or TRBV12-4 and J is TRBJ2-5; 8 nucleotides match TRBD1. The V and J ends lost 6 bases and 2 bases, in that order; junction bases with no gene match: 5. The CDR3 contains 14 residues. The CDR3 coding sequence is TGTGCCAGCAGATACAGGGGGAGTCAAGAGACCCAGTACTTC. Translation gives CASRYRGSQETQYF.

The chain carries TRBV30 and TRBJ2-7; no definite D call. The CDR3 loop spans 13 amino acids. The germline gives CDR1 GTSNPN, CDR2 SVGIG (reference sequence). V lost 0 bases and J lost 5, with 11 bases in between. The CDR3 sequence is CAWSVGFGNEQYF. CDR3 DNA sequence: TGTGCCTGGAGTGTAGGGTTTGGCAACGAGCAGTACTTC. Filled out from reference TRBV30 and TRBJ2-7, the complete variable domain reads SQTIHQWPATLVQPVGSPLSLECTVEGTSNPNLYWYRQAAGRGLQLLFYSVGIGQISSEVPQNLSASRPQDRQFILSSKKLLLSDSGFYLCAWSVGFGNEQYFGPGTRLTVT.

This chain connects TRBV30 to TRBJ1-5; D is ambiguous. The CDR3 has 14 amino acids. CDR1 and CDR2 from the germline V gene are GTSNPN and SVGIG (reference sequence). V lost 2 bases to trimming and J lost 7 bases, with 15 bases between them. The CDR3 region is CAWSNLGSRQPQHF. Here the CDR3 DNA reads TGTGCCTGGAGTAATTTGGGCAGCCGGCAGCCCCAGCATTTT.

In regard to this clonotype: The junction and the germline gene differ at one end; a read error may be behind it. The V gene is TRBV6-5, the J gene TRBJ2-5; possibly TRBD2 for D (6 bases). Germline loops: CDR1 MNHEY, CDR2 SVGAGI. This CDR3 comprises 10 residues. The CDR3 coding sequence is TGTGCCAGCACGGGAGAGACCCAGTGCTTC. Its translation is CASTGETQCF.

This clonotype has only one observation. The V and J genes are TRBV3-1 and TRBJ2-3; TRBD2 matches at 13 bases. With V trimmed by 4 bases and J by 3 bases, 7 bases remained unmatched. CDR1 and CDR2 from the germline V gene are LGHDT and YNNKEL (reference sequence). The CDR3 loop spans 17 amino acids. CDR3 DNA sequence: TGTGCCAGCAGCCTCCTACTAGCGGGGGGGCAGACAGATACGCAGTATTTT. Translation: CASSLLLAGGQTDTQYF.

A few counts support this clonotype. The chain is built from TRBV5-5 and TRBJ2-7, with D tentatively TRBD1 (6 bases). The V end lost 3 bases, the J end lost 3 bases, and 16 bases lay between the germline ends. CDR1 SGHKS and CDR2 YYEKEE come from the germline V gene (reference sequence). This CDR3 contains 15 residues. The CDR3 sequence is CASSYQGQNIYEQYF. In DNA, the CDR3 is TGTGCCAGCAGCTATCAAGGACAGAACATCTACGAGCAGTACTTC.

The chain has TRBV20-1 and TRBJ2-7; no clear D gene. This CDR3 has 11 residues. The V end lost 3 bases, the J end lost 2 bases, and 5 bases lay between the germline ends. CDR1 and CDR2 (germline): DFQATT, SNEGSKA (reference sequence). CDR3 nucleotides: TGCAGTGCTAGTAGGGCCTACGAGCAGTACTTC. This codes for CSASRAYEQYF.

This clonotype came up many times. This rearrangement joins TRBV7-9 to TRBJ2-3; D is uncertain. The length of the CDR3 is 14 residues. Trimming took off 1 base at V and 0 bases at J, with 5 bases between the two ends. Germline assignment: CDR1 SEHNR and CDR2 FQNEAQ (reference sequence). The CDR3 here is CASSLVLSTDTQYF. CDR3 sequence (DNA): TGTGCCAGCAGCTTAGTCTTGAGCACAGATACGCAGTATTTT.

There are a few counts of this clonotype. The V gene is TRBV4-2, the J gene TRBJ2-7; perhaps TRBD1 as D (5 bases). Trimming stripped 0 bases from V and 4 bases from J, with 16 bases between. Germline loops: CDR1 LGHNA, CDR2 YNFKEQ. The CDR3 extends over 16 amino acids. This CDR3 is CASSQDAQGGLYEQYF. CDR3 bases: TGTGCCAGCAGCCAAGATGCCCAGGGTGGCCTTTACGAGCAGTACTTC.

This clonotype was counted between two and nine times. The chain carries TRBV4-2 and TRBJ1-2, with a tentative D call TRBD1 (6 bases). Germline V CDR1 and CDR2: LGHNA, YNFKEQ. V was trimmed by 0 bases and J by 5 bases, leaving 16 bases between them. The CDR3 covers 16 residues. This chain's CDR3 is CASSQDPGSGAYGYTF. CDR3 in DNA: TGTGCCAGCAGCCAAGATCCTGGATCGGGGGCTTATGGCTACACCTTC.

A few counts support this clonotype. J is TRBJ1-5 and V is TRBV9; TRBD1 is a possible D gene (6 bases). V was clipped by 2 bases and J by 4 bases, with 13 bases between them. CDR3 size: 15 residues. The germline CDR1 and CDR2 sequences are SGDLS and YYNGEE. Written as DNA, the CDR3 is TGTGCCAGCAGCGTCGGTCACGGACAGAATCAGCCCCAGCATTTT. As protein: CASSVGHGQNQPQHF.

The chain uses TRBV27 and TRBJ2-5, with a possible D match to TRBD1 (5 bases). Per the germline V gene, CDR1 is MNHEY and CDR2 is SMNVEV (reference sequence). This CDR3 contains 14 residues. The V end lost 0 bases, the J end lost 2 bases, and 7 bases lay between the germline ends. The CDR3 protein is CASSLSRQQETQYF. CDR3 nucleotides: TGTGCCAGCAGTTTATCAAGACAGCAAGAGACCCAGTACTTC.

The rearrangement links TRBV20-1 to TRBJ1-5; 8 positions agree with TRBD1. Trimming took 7 bases from V and 5 from J; bases not matched to a gene: 4. The CDR3 runs to 12 residues. Germline V gene sequence: CDR1 DFQATT, CDR2 SNEGSKA (reference sequence). CDR3: CSVGQEDQPQHF. The DNA of the CDR3 is TGCAGTGTGGGACAGGAGGATCAGCCCCAGCATTTT.

The V call is TRBV7-9, the J call TRBJ2-5; D is ambiguous. The CDR3 has 14 residues. Trimming removed 5 bases at V and 5 bases at J, with 15 bases between. CDR1 is SEHNR, CDR2 FQNEAQ, per germline (reference sequence). DNA of the CDR3: TGTGCCAGCAGCCCAAGGTTAGGTCCGGAGACCCAGTACTTC. Protein: CASSPRLGPETQYF.

The chain is built from TRBV25-1 and TRBJ2-7, with 10 bases fitting TRBD1. Unmatched junction bases numbered 6, after V lost 6 bases and J lost 7 bases. The length of the CDR3 is 13 residues. CDR1 and CDR2 (germline): MGHDK, SYGVNS. The CDR3 spells CASSSTGGEEQYF. The CDR3 region has the DNA TGTGCCAGCAGCTCGACAGGGGGCGAGGAGCAGTACTTC.